This T cell receptor beta chain originates from a study of cytomegalovirus exposure and HLA in healthy donors. The germline V gene encodes CDR1 LNHDA and CDR2 SQIVND (reference sequence). This CDR3 has 13 amino acids. Trimming took 3 bases from V and 2 from J, leaving 8 bases between them. Use of 60 Vbeta and 13 Jbeta primers characterized the PCR. Data came from immunoSEQ multiplex PCR; TCRdb stores just in-frame clones and leaves some out. The sample contains approximately 140,000 clones, about four fifths of which appear only once. The source is a human donor in good health. The rearrangement uses TRBV19 and TRBJ2-7; D uncertain. Sequencing used PBMCs. The CDR3 coding sequence is TGTGCCAGTAGTATCGCAGGAACCTACGAGCAGTACTTC. Translated, it gives CASSIAGTYEQYF.